The rows below give T cell receptor beta chains drawn from one sample of a study of T cells in narcolepsy. The data were produced by immunoSEQ multiplex PCR, yet TCRdb's version contains in-frame clones alone and is incomplete. The sample consists of 17,000 or so clones, just under 75% of them appearing once. Sequencing was carried out using CD45RA- memory CD8+ T cells from PBMCs. These TCRs come from a human donor with narcolepsy. Each CDR3 is given with its conserved first and last residue. D genes are given only for firm matches. Some rows have no size entry. The others give once, few or many, or a class for an expanded clone.

clone_size: -; d_call: -; cdr3_length: 16; v_call: TRBV5-1; j_call: TRBJ2-1; cdr3_nt: TGCGCCAGCAGCCGAAGAGGATTGCGCAGGGAGGATGAGCAGTTCTTC; cdr3_aa: CASSRRGLRREDEQFF
clone_size: -; d_call: TRBD2; cdr3_length: 15; v_call: TRBV2; j_call: TRBJ2-5; cdr3_nt: TGTGCCAGCAGTCGACTAGCGGGGGGAGGAGAGACCCAGTACTTC; cdr3_aa: CASSRLAGGGETQYF
clone_size: -; d_call: -; cdr3_length: 12; v_call: TRBV7-9; j_call: TRBJ1-2; cdr3_nt: TGTGCCAGCAGCCTAACCCCCGGGGGCTACACCTTC; cdr3_aa: CASSLTPGGYTF
clone_size: few; d_call: -; cdr3_length: 13; v_call: TRBV4-2; j_call: TRBJ1-2; cdr3_nt: TGTGCCAGCAGCGATCAGGGGTACTATGGCTACACCTTC; cdr3_aa: CASSDQGYYGYTF
clone_size: -; d_call: -; cdr3_length: 11; v_call: TRBV27; j_call: TRBJ2-1; cdr3_nt: TGTGCCAGCAGGATATACAATGAGCAGTTCTTC; cdr3_aa: CASRIYNEQFF
clone_size: -; d_call: -; cdr3_length: 12; v_call: TRBV10-3; j_call: TRBJ1-1; cdr3_nt: TGTGCCACCCGGGCCCAAAACACTGAAGCTTTCTTT; cdr3_aa: CATRAQNTEAFF
clone_size: -; d_call: -; cdr3_length: 14; v_call: TRBV5-6; j_call: TRBJ1-4; cdr3_nt: TGTGCCAGCAGCGGATACAGGGTCGGGGAAAAACTGTTTTTT; cdr3_aa: CASSGYRVGEKLFF
clone_size: -; d_call: -; cdr3_length: 16; v_call: TRBV7-9; j_call: TRBJ2-2; cdr3_nt: TGTGCCAGCAGCTTAGCTGCCACAGCGAACACCGGGGAGCTGTTTTTT; cdr3_aa: CASSLAATANTGELFF
clone_size: -; d_call: -; cdr3_length: 13; v_call: TRBV19; j_call: TRBJ2-1; cdr3_nt: TGTGCCAGTAGTATAGCCTCGCCCAATGAGCAGTTCTTC; cdr3_aa: CASSIASPNEQFF
clone_size: -; d_call: -; cdr3_length: 12; v_call: TRBV7-9; j_call: TRBJ1-5; cdr3_nt: TGTGCCAGCAGCTCGGGGAGTCAGCCCCAGCATTTT; cdr3_aa: CASSSGSQPQHF
clone_size: few; d_call: -; cdr3_length: 13; v_call: TRBV4-1; j_call: TRBJ1-4; cdr3_nt: TGCGCCATTCTGGGTGCAACTAATGAAAAACTGTTTTTT; cdr3_aa: CAILGATNEKLFF
clone_size: -; d_call: -; cdr3_length: 14; v_call: TRBV4-1; j_call: TRBJ2-1; cdr3_nt: TGCGCCAGCAGCCAAGATCCAGGGTCGGATGAGCAGTTCTTC; cdr3_aa: CASSQDPGSDEQFF
clone_size: -; d_call: -; cdr3_length: 14; v_call: TRBV7-8; j_call: TRBJ1-2; cdr3_nt: TGTGCCAGCAGCTTAGTTCAGGGGTCCTATGGCTACACCTTC; cdr3_aa: CASSLVQGSYGYTF
clone_size: few; d_call: -; cdr3_length: 15; v_call: TRBV6-1; j_call: TRBJ2-7; cdr3_nt: TGTGCCAGCAGTGAATTTTGGGGGGCGCATAACGAGCAGTACTTC; cdr3_aa: CASSEFWGAHNEQYF
clone_size: few; d_call: -; cdr3_length: 17; v_call: TRBV9; j_call: TRBJ1-6; cdr3_nt: TGTGCCAGCAGCGTCGCCTTGGACACCCGAGGGAGTTCACCCCTCCACTTT; cdr3_aa: CASSVALDTRGSSPLHF
clone_size: few; d_call: -; cdr3_length: 13; v_call: TRBV6-6; j_call: TRBJ2-7; cdr3_nt: TGTGCCAGCAGTTACTCGGTCTCCTACGAGCAGTACTTC; cdr3_aa: CASSYSVSYEQYF
clone_size: -; d_call: TRBD1; cdr3_length: 17; v_call: TRBV27; j_call: TRBJ1-2; cdr3_nt: TGTGCCAGCAGTTTCCACCGGACAGGGGGCGATTTATATGGCTACACCTTC; cdr3_aa: CASSFHRTGGDLYGYTF
clone_size: -; d_call: TRBD1; cdr3_length: 14; v_call: TRBV29-1; j_call: TRBJ2-7; cdr3_nt: TGCAGCGTTGAAATTGGACAGGGGGCGGGGGAGCAGTACTTC; cdr3_aa: CSVEIGQGAGEQYF
clone_size: -; d_call: TRBD1; cdr3_length: 11; v_call: TRBV2; j_call: TRBJ1-2; cdr3_nt: TGTGCCAACTCAGACAGGGTCGGCTACACCTTC; cdr3_aa: CANSDRVGYTF
clone_size: -; d_call: TRBD1; cdr3_length: 17; v_call: TRBV5-4; j_call: TRBJ2-7; cdr3_nt: TGTGCCAGCAGCCCAGCCACGGGACAGGGAAAATTTTACGAGCAGTACTTC; cdr3_aa: CASSPATGQGKFYEQYF
clone_size: -; d_call: -; cdr3_length: 14; v_call: TRBV7-6; j_call: TRBJ1-5; cdr3_nt: TGTGCCAGCAGCTTAAAAGGGGACAATCAGCCCCAGCATTTT; cdr3_aa: CASSLKGDNQPQHF
clone_size: -; d_call: -; cdr3_length: 13; v_call: TRBV13; j_call: TRBJ2-1; cdr3_nt: TGTGCCAGTAGCGGCGGACTTACCAATGAGCAGTTCTTC; cdr3_aa: CASSGGLTNEQFF
clone_size: -; d_call: TRBD2; cdr3_length: 15; v_call: TRBV6-6; j_call: TRBJ2-3; cdr3_nt: TGTGCCAGCAGTTACTACGTCGGGGGGACAGATACGCAGTATTTT; cdr3_aa: CASSYYVGGTDTQYF
clone_size: -; d_call: -; cdr3_length: 14; v_call: TRBV30; j_call: TRBJ1-1; cdr3_nt: TGTGCCTGGAGTTATTGGACAGAGAACACTGAAGCTTTCTTT; cdr3_aa: CAWSYWTENTEAFF
clone_size: -; d_call: -; cdr3_length: 15; v_call: TRBV27; j_call: TRBJ2-6; cdr3_nt: TGTGCCAGCAGATACACAGGGCCCGGGGCCAACGTCCTGACTTTC; cdr3_aa: CASRYTGPGANVLTF
clone_size: -; d_call: -; cdr3_length: 14; v_call: TRBV2; j_call: TRBJ2-3; cdr3_nt: TGTGCCAGCACTTGGACAGCTAGCACAGATACGCAGTATTTT; cdr3_aa: CASTWTASTDTQYF
clone_size: -; d_call: -; cdr3_length: 15; v_call: TRBV7-2; j_call: TRBJ1-6; cdr3_nt: TGTGCCAGCAGCTTAATTACCGGAATGAGTTCACCCCTCCACTTT; cdr3_aa: CASSLITGMSSPLHF
clone_size: -; d_call: TRBD1; cdr3_length: 15; v_call: TRBV5-5; j_call: TRBJ1-4; cdr3_nt: TGTGCCAGCAGCTCATCGGGACAGGTCTATGAAAAACTGTTTTTT; cdr3_aa: CASSSSGQVYEKLFF
clone_size: -; d_call: -; cdr3_length: 14; v_call: TRBV27; j_call: TRBJ2-7; cdr3_nt: TGTGCCAGCAGTTTGAATCGGGAGCGCTACGAGCAGTACTTC; cdr3_aa: CASSLNRERYEQYF
clone_size: few; d_call: -; cdr3_length: 13; v_call: TRBV6-6; j_call: TRBJ2-2; cdr3_nt: TGTGCCAGCAGTTACGGTGGCTCCGGGGAGCTGTTTTTT; cdr3_aa: CASSYGGSGELFF
clone_size: -; d_call: -; cdr3_length: 13; v_call: TRBV10-3; j_call: TRBJ1-1; cdr3_nt: TGTGCCAGCCAACAAACGATGAACACTGAAGCTTTCTTT; cdr3_aa: CASQQTMNTEAFF
clone_size: -; d_call: -; cdr3_length: 14; v_call: TRBV27; j_call: TRBJ1-5; cdr3_nt: TGTGCCAGCAGTTTGAAGGGGGGGAATCAGCCCCAGCATTTT; cdr3_aa: CASSLKGGNQPQHF
clone_size: -; d_call: -; cdr3_length: 13; v_call: TRBV7-9; j_call: TRBJ2-1; cdr3_nt: TGTGCCAGCAGCTCCAGCGGGACAAATGAGCAGTTCTTC; cdr3_aa: CASSSSGTNEQFF
clone_size: -; d_call: TRBD2; cdr3_length: 14; v_call: TRBV13; j_call: TRBJ2-1; cdr3_nt: TGTGCCAGCAGCAAATCGGGACTAAACAGTGAGCAGTTCTTC; cdr3_aa: CASSKSGLNSEQFF
clone_size: -; d_call: -; cdr3_length: 13; v_call: TRBV5-1; j_call: TRBJ2-5; cdr3_nt: TGCGCCATCCGCGGGGACATGTGGGAGACCCAGTACTTC; cdr3_aa: CAIRGDMWETQYF
clone_size: -; d_call: TRBD1; cdr3_length: 15; v_call: TRBV7-6; j_call: TRBJ1-1; cdr3_nt: TGTGCCAGCAGCCCGGGGACAGGGGGTTTGACTGAAGCTTTCTTT; cdr3_aa: CASSPGTGGLTEAFF
clone_size: -; d_call: TRBD2; cdr3_length: 12; v_call: TRBV6-5; j_call: TRBJ2-7; cdr3_nt: TGTGCCAGCGGACTAGCAGGCAACGAGCAGTACTTC; cdr3_aa: CASGLAGNEQYF
clone_size: -; d_call: -; cdr3_length: 11; v_call: TRBV6-5; j_call: TRBJ2-7; cdr3_nt: TGTGCCAGCAGCAATTACTACGAGCAGTACTTC; cdr3_aa: CASSNYYEQYF
clone_size: -; d_call: -; cdr3_length: 17; v_call: TRBV15; j_call: TRBJ2-1; cdr3_nt: TGTGCCACCAGCGATAGGAGACTGACAAAAACCAACAATGAGCAGTTCTTC; cdr3_aa: CATSDRRLTKTNNEQFF
clone_size: -; d_call: -; cdr3_length: 13; v_call: TRBV4-1; j_call: TRBJ2-7; cdr3_nt: TGCGCCAGCAGTCAGACACCGACATACGAGCAGTACTTC; cdr3_aa: CASSQTPTYEQYF
clone_size: -; d_call: -; cdr3_length: 12; v_call: TRBV7-9; j_call: TRBJ1-1; cdr3_nt: TGTGCCAGCAGCTTAAACTCTCGGGGAGCTTTCTTT; cdr3_aa: CASSLNSRGAFF
clone_size: -; d_call: TRBD1; cdr3_length: 16; v_call: TRBV6-6; j_call: TRBJ1-1; cdr3_nt: TGTGCCAGCAGTTACCCCGACAGGGGCTCGAACACTGAAGCTTTCTTT; cdr3_aa: CASSYPDRGSNTEAFF
clone_size: once; d_call: -; cdr3_length: 14; v_call: TRBV9; j_call: TRBJ1-1; cdr3_nt: TGTGCCAGCAGCGTAGCTGAGAGGAACACTGAAGCTTTCTTT; cdr3_aa: CASSVAERNTEAFF
clone_size: -; d_call: TRBD1; cdr3_length: 13; v_call: TRBV7-6; j_call: TRBJ1-2; cdr3_nt: TGTGCCAGCAGCTTGAGACAGGGTGGCAGCTACACCTTC; cdr3_aa: CASSLRQGGSYTF
clone_size: -; d_call: TRBD1; cdr3_length: 13; v_call: TRBV19; j_call: TRBJ1-5; cdr3_nt: TGTGCCAGTAGCCTTACAGGGGCTCAGCCCCAGCATTTT; cdr3_aa: CASSLTGAQPQHF
clone_size: -; d_call: -; cdr3_length: 14; v_call: TRBV6-5; j_call: TRBJ1-1; cdr3_nt: TGTGCCAGCAGTTACTCGGCGCAGTACACTGAAGCTTTCTTT; cdr3_aa: CASSYSAQYTEAFF